This T cell receptor (beta chain) was sequenced for a study of blood T cell repertoires in COVID-19. The table came from immunoSEQ multiplex PCR; TCRdb's copy has only in-frame clones and leaves some out. The top ten hold roughly 3.3% of the sample, which has 85,000 to 130,000 clones, about 79% seen once. Trimming removed 6 bases at V and 3 bases at J, with 5 bases between. This CDR3 comprises 11 residues. Germline assignment: CDR1 KGHSH and CDR2 LQKENI. The sequenced sample was peripheral blood. The sequence was obtained from a woman older than 75 with active or convalescent COVID-19. V gene TRBV18 combines with J gene TRBJ1-1; D gene uncertain. The CDR3 sequence is CASSRDTEAFF. The CDR3 nucleotides read TGTGCCAGCTCGCGGGACACTGAAGCTTTCTTT.